These 28 T cell receptor beta chains were all obtained from the same sample, sequenced in a study of blood T cells in healthy people across ages. It was with a sample-barcoded 5' primer and a J-beta primer mix that a second PCR of roughly 6 to 11 cycles was run. A single record per CDR3 protein comes from TCRdb applying MiXCR to the 5' RACE reads. The sample has 800,000 to 950,000 distinct CDR3 sequences; 35% to 40% are singletons. Sample: blood. Receptors were obtained from a man between 18 and 35 years old in good health.

CDR3 in DNA: TGTGCCAGCAGCGCTACGGCAGGGGGGTACTATGGCTACACCTTC. Translation: CASSATAGGYYGYTF. This chain connects TRBV7-2 to TRBJ1-2; the match to TRBD1 covers 7 bases. Unmatched junction bases numbered 9, after V lost 5 bases and J lost 3 bases. Germline V gives CDR1 SGHTA, CDR2 FQGNSA. The CDR3 loop spans 15 amino acids.

V is TRBV14 and J is TRBJ2-1, with 9 nucleotides matching TRBD1. CDR3 length: 16 amino acids. Germline-derived CDR1 and CDR2 are SGHDN and FVKESK. V trimming: 0 bases; J trimming: 8 bases; junction bases outside the gene matches: 8. The CDR3, as DNA: TGTGCCAGCAGCCAAGAGCTTCAGGACAGGGGCGATGAGCAGTTCTTC. Translated: CASSQELQDRGDEQFF. The variable domain in full, completed from reference TRBV14 and TRBJ2-1, reads EAGVTQFPSHSVIEKGQTVTLRCDPISGHDNLYWYRRVMGKEIKFLLHFVKESKQDESGMPNNRFLAERTGGTYSTLKVQPAELEDSGVYFCASSQELQDRGDEQFFGPGTRLTVL.

The chain couples TRBV7-9 to TRBJ2-3, with D possibly being TRBD2 (6 bases). The CDR3 contains 17 residues. V was trimmed by 1 base and J by 2 bases, leaving 16 bases between them. Germline V CDR1 and CDR2: SEHNR, FQNEAQ (reference sequence). The CDR3 DNA is TGTGCCAGCAGCTTAGACCCAGGAGGGGCACTCACAGATACGCAGTATTTT. Its translation is CASSLDPGGALTDTQYF.

This clonotype was counted at least ten times. This chain links TRBV5-6 with TRBJ2-1; tentatively, D is TRBD2 (5 bases). CDR3 length equals 16 residues. Trimming took off 2 bases at V and 0 bases at J, with 12 bases between the two ends. Germline CDR1 reads SGHDT; CDR2 reads YYEEEE. This CDR3 is CASSFVGVSSYNEQFF. The CDR3 DNA sequence: TGTGCCAGCAGCTTCGTGGGAGTCTCCTCCTACAATGAGCAGTTCTTC.

This clonotype has only a few counts. This chain uses TRBV10-3 with TRBJ2-1, with 12 bases identical to TRBD2. Germline CDR1 is ENHRY and CDR2 is SYGVKD. The CDR3 runs 21 residues. V was pared by 3 bases and J by 8 bases, with 23 bases of the junction left unmatched. CDR3 sequence: CAISERGSPATLAGGLYEQFF. CDR3 nucleotide sequence: TGTGCCATCAGTGAAAGAGGAAGCCCCGCGACCCTAGCGGGGGGGCTCTATGAGCAGTTCTTC.

This clonotype was seen more than once but under ten times. The chain recombines TRBV20-1 with TRBJ2-5; no clear D gene. CDR1 and CDR2 from the germline V gene are DFQATT and SNEGSKA (reference sequence). CDR3 length: 13 amino acids. V was pared by 1 base and J by 3 bases, with 9 bases between. The CDR3 sequence is CSARAQKKETQYF. As DNA, the CDR3 is TGCAGTGCTAGAGCCCAGAAGAAAGAGACCCAGTACTTC.

This clonotype was recorded a few times. The chain has TRBV14 and TRBJ2-4; D gene unclear. Trimming stripped 2 bases from V and 1 base from J, with 6 bases between. This CDR3 region has 14 residues. Germline values: CDR1 SGHDN, CDR2 FVKESK. The CDR3 loop is CASSQLDAKNIQYF. In DNA, the CDR3 is TGTGCCAGCAGCCAACTCGATGCCAAAAACATTCAGTACTTC.

The J gene is TRBJ2-7, the V gene TRBV3-1; tentative D call: TRBD2 (6 bases). CDR3 size: 13 residues. The V and J ends lost 0 bases and 7 bases respectively, with 10 bases between them. Germline V CDR1 and CDR2: LGHDT, YNNKEL (reference sequence). CDR3 amino acids: CASSQEEGGEQYF. The CDR3 DNA sequence: TGTGCCAGCAGCCAAGAGGAGGGCGGAGAGCAGTACTTC.

This clonotype was counted a few times. The genes are TRBV2 and TRBJ2-7; D is undetermined. This CDR3 contains 13 residues. V was trimmed by 1 base and J by 7 bases, leaving 11 bases between them. Germline V gives CDR1 SNHLY, CDR2 FYNNEI. CDR3 sequence reads: CASSEVGYEEQYF. The CDR3 DNA reads TGTGCCAGCAGTGAAGTAGGCTACGAGGAGCAGTACTTC.

This clonotype has only a few counts. V and J are TRBV12-3 or TRBV12-4 and TRBJ2-3; D is uncertain. Trimming stripped 7 bases from V and 1 base from J, with 12 bases between. This CDR3 has 14 residues. This CDR3 is CASNPSGGTDTQYF. The CDR3 region has the DNA TGTGCCAGCAACCCCTCTGGGGGCACAGATACGCAGTATTTT.

This clonotype was observed once. V gene TRBV18 combines with J gene TRBJ1-1; D is unclear. CDR1 KGHSH and CDR2 LQKENI come from the germline V gene. The V gene lost 5 bases and the J gene lost 5 bases, with 15 bases spanning the gap. The CDR3 consists of 14 residues. The CDR3 nucleotides are TGTGCCAGCTCAACCGTGGGAGAAGGAACTGAAGCTTTCTTT. It specifies CASSTVGEGTEAFF.

J is TRBJ2-1 and V is TRBV29-1; no clear D. The CDR3 length is 14 residues. The germline CDR1 and CDR2 sequences are SQVTM and ANQGSEA. V was pared by 4 bases and J by 2 bases, with 12 bases between. The CDR3 DNA is TGCAGCGTTGCTCTTAGGTTCCCCTACAATGAGCAGTTCTTC. As protein: CSVALRFPYNEQFF.

The chain couples TRBV9 to TRBJ1-4, with a possible D match to TRBD1 (6 bases). This CDR3 contains 14 residues. From germline, CDR1 is SGDLS and CDR2 YYNGEE. Trimming removed 4 bases at V and 7 bases at J, with 14 bases between. The CDR3 DNA reads TGTGCCAGCAGCCCCCGGACAGAAGGTGAAAAACTGTTTTTT. It translates to CASSPRTEGEKLFF.

The chain carries TRBV2 and TRBJ2-5; TRBD2 matches at 14 bases. The CDR3 has 17 amino acids. V gave up 4 bases and J gave up 7 bases; unmatched junction bases: 11. The germline CDR1 and CDR2 sequences are SNHLY and FYNNEI. CDR3 in DNA: TGTGCCAGCAGTGCCCAGAGGACTAGCGGGGGGTATGGGACCCAGTACTTC. Amino acid sequence: CASSAQRTSGGYGTQYF.

The chain combines TRBV4-1 with TRBJ1-2; tentatively, D is TRBD1 (6 bases). The CDR3 consists of 14 residues. V gave up 1 base and J gave up 5 bases, with 11 bases separating them. The V gene's germline CDR1 is MGHRA and CDR2 YSYEKL. CDR3 loop: CASSQAKGDYGYTF. The CDR3 bases are TGCGCCAGCAGCCAAGCCAAGGGGGATTATGGCTACACCTTC.

The DNA of the CDR3 is TGTGCCAGCAGCTCCCCTCGGGGGGGGTTGAACACTGAAGCTTTCTTT. Its translation is CASSSPRGGLNTEAFF. The gene calls are TRBV7-2 and TRBJ1-1, with D possibly being TRBD1 (5 bases). CDR1 and CDR2 from the germline V gene are SGHTA and FQGNSA. This CDR3 comprises 16 residues. Trimming left V 4 bases short and J 0 bases short, with 15 bases between.

This clonotype turned up a few times. CDR3 DNA sequence: TGTGCCAGCAGTTACTCGAGAGGGGCGGAGACCCAGTACTTC. The encoded protein is CASSYSRGAETQYF. The rearrangement links TRBV6-5 to TRBJ2-5; the D gene could be TRBD1 or TRBD2 (5 bases each). The V and J ends lost 0 bases and 5 bases respectively, with 10 bases between them. The CDR3 length is 14 residues. Germline loops: CDR1 MNHEY, CDR2 SVGAGI.

In this sample, this clonotype turned up many times. The chain is built from TRBV10-3 and TRBJ2-7; D unclear. V was cut by 6 bases and J by 0 bases, with 15 bases left in between. Per the germline V gene, CDR1 is ENHRY and CDR2 is SYGVKD. This CDR3 spans 15 amino acids. The CDR3 nucleotides are TGTGCCATCAGCCAGGCTGATGTTAGCTCCTACGAGCAGTACTTC. Amino acid sequence: CAISQADVSSYEQYF.

This clonotype has just one count. This could be a read error, since a much larger clone is one nucleotide away. V is TRBV5-1 and J is TRBJ2-1, with unresolved D. Germline assignment: CDR1 SGHRS and CDR2 YFSETQ. The CDR3 is 14 residues long. Here the CDR3 DNA reads TGCGTCAGCAGCTTGGCAGCAAATCCCAATGAGCAGTTCTTC. This codes for CVSSLAANPNEQFF.

The rearrangement joins TRBV7-9 to TRBJ2-3; tentative D call: TRBD1 (6 bases). The CDR3 totals 16 residues. V was pared by 1 base and J by 2 bases, with 13 bases between. In germline, CDR1 is SEHNR, CDR2 FQNEAQ (reference sequence). The CDR3 is CASSLGGPSVTDTQYF. The CDR3 DNA reads TGTGCCAGCAGCTTAGGGGGGCCCTCCGTCACAGATACGCAGTATTTT.

The CDR3 coding sequence is TGTGCCATCAGGACAATCGGGGAGAATCAGGTGGAAGAGCAGTTCTTC. This sequence encodes CAIRTIGENQVEEQFF. The chain combines TRBV10-3 with TRBJ2-1; possibly TRBD2 for D (5 bases). The CDR3 is made up of 16 amino acids. Germline CDR1 reads ENHRY; CDR2 reads SYGVKD. Trimming cost V 6 bases and J 10 bases, with 25 bases left between them.

The rearrangement joins TRBV28 to TRBJ2-1; D unclear. This CDR3 spans 11 amino acids. V lost 7 bases, J lost 7 bases, and 8 bases lay in between. Germline V gene data show CDR1 as MDHEN and CDR2 as SYDVKM. CDR3 amino acids: CASTFRNEQFF. The CDR3 bases are TGTGCCAGCACCTTCCGAAATGAGCAGTTCTTC.

This rearrangement joins TRBV12-3 or TRBV12-4 to TRBJ1-5, with a tentative D call TRBD1 (6 bases). The CDR3 contains 14 residues. V shed 6 bases and J shed 3 bases, with 12 bases lying between them. This chain's CDR3 is CASSEQGPNQPQHF. The CDR3, as DNA: TGTGCCAGCAGCGAACAGGGTCCCAATCAGCCCCAGCATTTT.

The chain couples TRBV20-1 to TRBJ2-5, with a weak D call TRBD2 (6 bases). Germline CDR1 and CDR2: DFQATT and SNEGSKA (reference sequence). The CDR3 totals 15 residues. V dropped 5 bases and J dropped 0 bases, with 16 bases sitting between them. CDR3 nucleotides: TGCAGTGCTGCGTCTTGGGGCGGGGACCAAGAGACCCAGTACTTC. Its translation: CSAASWGGDQETQYF.

The CDR3 spells CASNPGQENYGYTF. Written as DNA, the CDR3 is TGTGCCAGCAACCCGGGACAGGAGAACTATGGCTACACCTTC. The rearrangement joins TRBV6-6 to TRBJ1-2, with 8 bases lining up with TRBD1. Germline CDR1 and CDR2: MNHNY and SVGAGI (reference sequence). The length of the CDR3 is 14 residues. With 7 bases clipped from V and 2 bases from J, the junction kept 6 bases outside the gene matches.

This clonotype was seen a few times. The chain uses TRBV10-3 and TRBJ2-3; 8 bases agree with TRBD2. With 6 bases clipped from V and 3 bases from J, the junction kept 5 bases outside the gene matches. CDR1 is ENHRY and CDR2 is SYGVKD in the germline V gene. This CDR3 spans 14 amino acids. The CDR3 loop reads CAISPIAGTDTQYF. DNA for the CDR3: TGTGCCATCAGCCCCATAGCGGGGACAGATACGCAGTATTTT.

The J gene is TRBJ2-3, the V gene TRBV7-2, with TRBD2 matching 8 bases. CDR1 SGHTA and CDR2 FQGNSA come from the germline V gene. The CDR3 has 18 residues. V was clipped by 5 bases and J by 2 bases; unmatched bases: 15. The CDR3 DNA reads as TGTGCCAGCAGCCACTTCCGAGGGGAGCGGGAGTTCACAGATACGCAGTATTTT. It specifies CASSHFRGEREFTDTQYF.

Many counts were recorded for this clonotype. This chain connects TRBV11-3 to TRBJ2-3; D may correspond to TRBD1 or TRBD2 (6 bases each). Trimming removed 0 bases at V and 10 bases at J, with 14 bases between. Germline-derived CDR1 and CDR2 are SGHNT and YENEEA. The CDR3 spans 14 residues. The CDR3 reads CASSLDPMGGAQYF. DNA for the CDR3: TGTGCCAGCAGCTTAGACCCAATGGGGGGCGCGCAGTATTTT.